This is a list of T cell receptor beta chains from one sample in a study of blood T cells in healthy people across ages. TCRdb processed the 5' RACE reads anew with MiXCR; each CDR3 protein has one entry. Of about 1.8 million distinct CDR3 sequences listed, 40% to 55% are singletons. Sequenced material: blood. The source of these receptors is a woman between 40 and 55 years old in good health. The CDR3 runs from the conserved cysteine through the conserved F or W. The D gene is left open where the match is weak. Size is omitted from some rows. Given values are once, few, many or a class for expanded clones.

clone_size: NA
d_call: NA
j_call: TRBJ1-1
v_call: TRBV10-3
cdr3_length: 14
cdr3_aa: CAISPASVNSEAFF
cdr3_nt: TGTGCCATCAGCCCGGCCTCGGTAAACAGCGAAGCTTTCTTT

clone_size: NA
d_call: NA
j_call: TRBJ1-1
v_call: TRBV7-9
cdr3_length: 15
cdr3_aa: CASSVPGPPNTEAFF
cdr3_nt: TGTGCCAGCAGCGTTCCCGGGCCCCCGAACACTGAAGCTTTCTTT

clone_size: few
d_call: NA
j_call: TRBJ2-5
v_call: TRBV20-1
cdr3_length: 12
cdr3_aa: CSARVPQGTQYF
cdr3_nt: TGCAGTGCTAGAGTGCCCCAGGGGACCCAGTACTTC

clone_size: NA
d_call: NA
j_call: TRBJ2-3
v_call: TRBV4-3
cdr3_length: 14
cdr3_aa: CASSRRAPRDTQYF
cdr3_nt: TGCGCCAGCAGCCGACGGGCGCCCCGGGATACGCAGTATTTT

clone_size: few
d_call: NA
j_call: TRBJ2-3
v_call: TRBV7-2
cdr3_length: 18
cdr3_aa: CASSLVLVLGGLTDTQYF
cdr3_nt: TGTGCCAGCAGCTTAGTATTGGTATTGGGGGGGCTAACAGATACGCAGTATTTT

clone_size: NA
d_call: TRBD2
j_call: TRBJ2-1
v_call: TRBV7-2
cdr3_length: 16
cdr3_aa: CASSLRSSGEVGEQFF
cdr3_nt: TGTGCCAGCAGCTTAAGGAGCAGCGGGGAGGTCGGTGAGCAGTTCTTC

clone_size: NA
d_call: NA
j_call: TRBJ2-1
v_call: TRBV7-8
cdr3_length: 15
cdr3_aa: CASSSHPISYNEQFF
cdr3_nt: TGTGCCAGCAGCTCCCACCCTATCAGCTACAATGAGCAGTTCTTC

clone_size: few
d_call: TRBD2
j_call: TRBJ2-1
v_call: TRBV24-1
cdr3_length: 16
cdr3_aa: CATSDLSGGTYNEQFF
cdr3_nt: TGTGCCACCAGTGATTTGAGCGGGGGGACCTACAATGAGCAGTTCTTC

clone_size: NA
d_call: NA
j_call: TRBJ2-2
v_call: TRBV6-5
cdr3_length: 15
cdr3_aa: CASSYSLGLGGELFF
cdr3_nt: TGTGCCAGCAGTTACTCGCTAGGGCTGGGCGGGGAGCTGTTTTTT

clone_size: NA
d_call: NA
j_call: TRBJ2-1
v_call: TRBV12-3/TRBV12-4
cdr3_length: 12
cdr3_aa: CASKAGDNEQFF
cdr3_nt: TGTGCCAGCAAGGCAGGGGACAATGAGCAGTTCTTC

clone_size: NA
d_call: NA
j_call: TRBJ1-5
v_call: TRBV27
cdr3_length: 15
cdr3_aa: CASSQPGYSNQPQHF
cdr3_nt: TGTGCCAGCAGTCAACCGGGGTATAGCAATCAGCCCCAGCATTTT

clone_size: NA
d_call: TRBD1
j_call: TRBJ1-5
v_call: TRBV20-1
cdr3_length: 19
cdr3_aa: CSARLPPGQVKLGNQPQHF
cdr3_nt: TGCAGTGCTAGACTTCCTCCGGGACAGGTTAAGTTGGGCAATCAGCCCCAGCATTTT

clone_size: NA
d_call: NA
j_call: TRBJ2-5
v_call: TRBV7-2
cdr3_length: 13
cdr3_aa: CASSVVRQETQYF
cdr3_nt: TGTGCCAGCAGCGTGGTCAGGCAAGAGACCCAGTACTTC

clone_size: NA
d_call: NA
j_call: TRBJ2-7
v_call: TRBV5-5
cdr3_length: 15
cdr3_aa: CASSLDRTLIYEQYF
cdr3_nt: TGTGCCAGCAGCTTGGATAGGACCCTAATCTACGAGCAGTACTTC

clone_size: NA
d_call: NA
j_call: TRBJ2-7
v_call: TRBV6-2/TRBV6-3
cdr3_length: 15
cdr3_aa: CASSCRGLNDYEQYF
cdr3_nt: TGTGCCAGCAGTTGCCGGGGACTCAATGACTACGAGCAGTACTTC

clone_size: NA
d_call: NA
j_call: TRBJ2-7
v_call: TRBV11-2
cdr3_length: 14
cdr3_aa: CASSPIWGWDEQYF
cdr3_nt: TGTGCCAGCAGCCCGATTTGGGGCTGGGATGAGCAGTACTTC

clone_size: NA
d_call: NA
j_call: TRBJ2-3
v_call: TRBV12-3/TRBV12-4
cdr3_length: 14
cdr3_aa: CASIRGASTDTQYF
cdr3_nt: TGTGCCAGCATCCGGGGGGCAAGCACAGATACGCAGTATTTT

clone_size: few
d_call: TRBD1
j_call: TRBJ1-2
v_call: TRBV5-1
cdr3_length: 14
cdr3_aa: CASSFTQGARGYTF
cdr3_nt: TGCGCCAGCAGCTTTACCCAGGGGGCACGTGGCTACACCTTC

clone_size: NA
d_call: NA
j_call: TRBJ2-7
v_call: TRBV7-2
cdr3_length: 14
cdr3_aa: CASSPTGPPYEQYF
cdr3_nt: TGTGCCAGCAGCCCCACAGGTCCCCCCTACGAGCAGTACTTC

clone_size: few
d_call: NA
j_call: TRBJ2-7
v_call: TRBV4-3
cdr3_length: 14
cdr3_aa: CASSQALALNEQYF
cdr3_nt: TGCGCCAGCAGCCAAGCACTAGCACTCAATGAGCAGTACTTC

clone_size: few
d_call: NA
j_call: TRBJ2-3
v_call: TRBV3-1
cdr3_length: 15
cdr3_aa: CASSPTHHRVNTQYF
cdr3_nt: TGTGCCAGCAGCCCCACCCACCATAGGGTGAATACGCAGTATTTT

clone_size: NA
d_call: TRBD1
j_call: TRBJ2-1
v_call: TRBV2
cdr3_length: 16
cdr3_aa: CASTPSRTGYFNEQFF
cdr3_nt: TGTGCCAGCACCCCCTCCAGGACAGGGTACTTCAATGAGCAGTTCTTC